This T cell receptor (beta chain) stems from a study of technical replicates of blood from a few donors. TCRdb's table, derived via immunoSEQ multiplex PCR, lists solely in-frame clones and lacks some. The sample lists roughly 100,000 clones, approximately 96% occurring once. Germline V gives CDR1 SNHLY, CDR2 FYNNEI. V lost 7 bases, J lost 4 bases, and 9 bases stayed unmatched. CDR3 size: 14 residues. This receptor was obtained from a human donor in good health. Input material: T cells isolated from PBMCs. The chain combines TRBV2 with TRBJ2-7, with TRBD2 identical over 8 bases. CDR3 region: CASTEAGAGYEQYF. The CDR3 nucleotides read TGTGCCAGCACCGAAGCGGGAGCGGGTTACGAGCAGTACTTC.